The T cell receptor (beta chain) under discussion was sequenced for a study of naive and memory T cell subsets. This clonotype was counted a few times. The antigen remains unidentified. Study findings and constraints: TCR counts from RNA may reflect activation-linked expression changes. In naive cells, over 85% of TCR sequences were seen only once.

Both TRBC1 and TRBC2 were covered by a beta constant-region primer of two equimolar oligonucleotides. TCRdb processed the UMI-ligation and nested PCR reads anew with MiXCR; each CDR3 protein has one entry. The table records about 4,200 distinct CDR3 sequences, approximately 7.6% of them present only once. Four subsets defined by CD45RA and CD27 were sorted after CD3, CD4, CD8 and live/dead staining. The specimen was CD4+ TEMRA cells from blood. The subset was: effector memory re-expressing CD45RA, CD45RA+ CD27-. This TCR came from a human donor in good health.

CDR3 DNA: TGTGCCAGCAGTTCTACGGGGACAGCGAACACCGGGGAGCTGTTTTTT. Its protein product is CASSSTGTANTGELFF. The chain combines TRBV5-4 with TRBJ2-2, with 7 bases identical to TRBD1. With V trimmed by 5 bases and J by 0 bases, 7 bases remained unmatched. Looked up from germline, CDR1 is SGHNT and CDR2 is YYREEE (reference sequence). The CDR3 has 16 residues.